This TCR beta chain appears in the sequencing data of a study of OX40 agonist ivuxolimab in advanced cancers. Turning to the overall study: Ivuxolimab, which targeted the costimulatory receptor OX40 (CD134), was an agonistic, fully human IgG2 monoclonal antibody. Intravenous ivuxolimab was administered to patients every 2 weeks at six dose levels: 0.01, 0.1, 0.3, 1.5, 3 and 10 mg/kg. Of the roughly 52 patients in dose escalation, about 20 had hepatocellular carcinoma, around 15 had melanoma, 9 had renal cell carcinoma and 9 had head and neck cancer. The dose-escalation cohort was 82.7% male with a mean age of roughly 60 years, ranging from roughly 20 to 80. Patients were allowed to have had prior anti-PD-1, anti-PD-L1 or anti-CTLA-4 therapy, and 30% to 50% of the dose-escalation patients had previously received checkpoint inhibitors. Partial responses were achieved by three dose-escalation patients, of whom one had hepatocellular carcinoma and two had cutaneous melanoma. Peripheral TCRbeta sequencing was intended to test whether TCR sequence diversity was altered and clonal T-cell expansion was caused by ivuxolimab. The paper covers the monotherapy dose-escalation part of the phase I ivuxolimab trial, which included N ≈ 50 patients. The paper's findings and limits, for the study overall: In the 0.1-3.0 mg/kg groups, partial responders had among the lowest normalized peripheral clonal expansion, particularly in CD8+ T cells. Which antigens the clonally expanded peripheral T cells were specific for was not determined. After ivuxolimab, expanded clones were on average more numerous among CD8+ T cells than among CD4+ T cells. Clonal expansion of both CD4+ and CD8+ blood T cells was observed from baseline to week 6 at doses 0.1 to 3.0 mg/kg. Low levels of normalized T-cell clonal expansion were also seen in some patients who did not respond.

The trial excluded patients who had a history of autoimmune disease or were on systemic immunosuppression. Peripheral blood for TCR sequencing was collected from all dose cohorts at baseline, on cycle 4 day 1, and on cycle 7 day 1. The samples were drawn from a first-in-human, open-label, multicenter phase I dose-escalation trial of ivuxolimab. Adults with locally advanced or metastatic head and neck squamous cell, hepatocellular, melanoma or renal cell carcinoma were enrolled in the trial. Before TCR sequencing, CD4+ and CD8+ T cells were separately sorted from peripheral blood. From its cysteine to its phenylalanine, the CDR3 spans 12 amino acids. The only DNA kept is the CDR3, 36 bases in frame from the first base. From the germline V gene, CDR1 is SGDLS and CDR2 is YYNGEE. V is clipped by 3 bases and J by 7 bases, and the sequence between their germline boundaries is 8 bases long. For sequencing of the TCRbeta CDR3 region, genomic DNA was extracted from the sorted cells. TCRbeta CDR3 regions were sequenced using the immunoSEQ Assay. The table comes from immuneACCESS by way of TCRdb, which keeps in-frame sequences with V and J called. Part of the clones is missing from these tables; in studies checked, under half for an unresolved V gene and the rest for unknown reasons. The sample table holds 15,000 or so clones, of which around four fifths were seen once. Of the sample, roughly 36% falls within the top ten clones.

In the case of this clone: Its antigen remains unidentified. Base quality data are lacking; no much larger clone is found one base away.

This TCR was sampled from an adult with an advanced solid tumor such as melanoma, head and neck, liver or kidney cancer. The chain is assembled from TRBV9 and TRBJ2-1; the D gene cannot be resolved reliably. This sample comprised CD4+ or CD8+ T cells sorted from blood, obtained in a trial of the OX40 agonist ivuxolimab. The DNA is TGTGCCAGCAGCGGGAACGGGAATGAGCAGTTCTTC. The translation is CASSGNGNEQFF. When the CDR3 is completed using the reference TRBV9 and TRBJ2-1 genes on either side, the full variable domain is DSGVTQTPKHLITATGQRVTLRCSPRSGDLSVYWYQQSLDQGLQFLIQYYNGEERAKGNILERFSAQQFPDLHSELNLSSLELGDSALYFCASSGNGNEQFFGPGTRLTVL.